This TCR beta chain was observed in a study of T cells in localized non-small cell lung cancer. The V end lost 8 bases, the J end lost 7 bases, and 11 bases lay between the germline ends. The CDR3 totals 11 residues. Germline V gene sequence: CDR1 MGHDK, CDR2 SYGVNS. Comment on this clone: Its antigen is unknown.

This table comes from immunoSEQ multiplex PCR, and its TCRdb copy is limited to in-frame clones, with some not included. This sample yields about 53,000 clones, of which approximately 80% are seen a single time; approximately 17% belongs to the top ten. General study results and limits: Adjacent uninvolved lung had the highest clonality, suggesting focused antigen responses. When the top 100 tumor clones were examined, a median about 60 of them also appeared in the adjacent lung, which was paired and uninvolved. Greater T cell density in blood accompanied longer overall survival. Since sequencing was restricted to only one region of the tumor, intratumor heterogeneity remains a possibility.

The TCR sequence derives from a man aged 40 to 70 with stage III lung adenocarcinoma. The sequenced sample was peripheral blood mononuclear cells, obtained before any cancer treatment. V usage is TRBV25-1 and J usage is TRBJ1-2, with D maybe TRBD1 (5 bases). The CDR3 bases are TGTGCCAGCGTCTCGGGGCGTGGCTACACCTTC. It translates to CASVSGRGYTF.